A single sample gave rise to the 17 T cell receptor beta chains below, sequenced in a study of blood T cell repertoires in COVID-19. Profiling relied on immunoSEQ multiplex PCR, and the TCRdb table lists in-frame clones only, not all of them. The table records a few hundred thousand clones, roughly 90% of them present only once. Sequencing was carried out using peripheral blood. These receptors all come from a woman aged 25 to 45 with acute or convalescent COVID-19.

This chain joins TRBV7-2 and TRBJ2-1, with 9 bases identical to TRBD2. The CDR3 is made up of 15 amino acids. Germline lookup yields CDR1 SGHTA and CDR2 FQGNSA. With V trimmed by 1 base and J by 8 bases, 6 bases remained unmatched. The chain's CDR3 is CASSLGGRAEDEQFF. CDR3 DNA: TGTGCCAGCAGCTTAGGCGGGAGGGCCGAGGATGAGCAGTTCTTC.

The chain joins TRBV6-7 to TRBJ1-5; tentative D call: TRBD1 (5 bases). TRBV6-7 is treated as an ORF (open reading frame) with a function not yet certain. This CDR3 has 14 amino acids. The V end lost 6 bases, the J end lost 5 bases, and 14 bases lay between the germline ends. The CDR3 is CASRSGPGHQPQHF. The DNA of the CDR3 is TGTGCCAGCAGATCTGGTCCAGGGCATCAGCCCCAGCATTTT.

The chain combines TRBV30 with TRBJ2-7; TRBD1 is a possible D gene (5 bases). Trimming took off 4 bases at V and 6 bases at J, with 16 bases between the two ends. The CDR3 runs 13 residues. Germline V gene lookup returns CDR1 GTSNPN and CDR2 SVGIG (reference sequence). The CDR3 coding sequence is TGTGCCTGGATCAGGGCCGGAGCCTTCGAGCAGTACTTC. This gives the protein CAWIRAGAFEQYF.

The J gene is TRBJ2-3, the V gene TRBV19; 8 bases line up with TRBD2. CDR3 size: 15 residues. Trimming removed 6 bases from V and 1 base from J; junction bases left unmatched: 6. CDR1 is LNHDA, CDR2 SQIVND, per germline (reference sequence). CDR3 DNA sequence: TGTGCCAGTAGGCCAGCGGGAGTGGGCACAGATACGCAGTATTTT. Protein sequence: CASRPAGVGTDTQYF.

CDR3 DNA sequence: TGTGCCAGCAGCCCGGGACAGGGTCGATATGGCTACACCTTC. Protein sequence: CASSPGQGRYGYTF. This chain links TRBV9 with TRBJ1-2; 9 nucleotides line up with TRBD1. This CDR3 comprises 14 residues. Germline V CDR1 and CDR2: SGDLS, YYNGEE. V trimming: 4 bases; J trimming: 5 bases; junction bases outside the gene matches: 6.

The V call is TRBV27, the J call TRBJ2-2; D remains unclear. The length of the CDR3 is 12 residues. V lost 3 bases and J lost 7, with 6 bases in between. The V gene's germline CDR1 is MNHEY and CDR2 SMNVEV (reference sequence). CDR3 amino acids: CASSFFNGELFF. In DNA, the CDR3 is TGTGCCAGCAGTTTTTTTAACGGGGAGCTGTTTTTT.

The CDR3 nucleotides read TGTGCCTGGTCGACAGGGAATGCGATCAATGAGCAGTTCTTC. Translation: CAWSTGNAINEQFF. This chain uses TRBV30 with TRBJ2-1; 7 bases agree with TRBD1. The CDR3 spans 14 residues. V shed 5 bases and J 6 bases; nucleotides not matched to a gene: 10. Germline CDR1 is GTSNPN and CDR2 is SVGIG (reference sequence).

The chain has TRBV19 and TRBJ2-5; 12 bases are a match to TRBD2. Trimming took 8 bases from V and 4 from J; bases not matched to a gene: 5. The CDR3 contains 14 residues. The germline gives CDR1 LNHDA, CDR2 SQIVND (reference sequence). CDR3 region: CASSPGLAGETQYF. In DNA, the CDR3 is TGTGCCAGTTCTCCGGGACTAGCGGGAGAGACCCAGTACTTC.

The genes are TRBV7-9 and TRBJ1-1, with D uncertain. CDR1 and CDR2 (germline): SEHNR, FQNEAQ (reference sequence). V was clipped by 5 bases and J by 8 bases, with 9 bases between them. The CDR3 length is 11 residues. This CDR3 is CASSPILEAFF. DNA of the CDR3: TGTGCCAGCAGCCCTATCTTAGAAGCTTTCTTT.

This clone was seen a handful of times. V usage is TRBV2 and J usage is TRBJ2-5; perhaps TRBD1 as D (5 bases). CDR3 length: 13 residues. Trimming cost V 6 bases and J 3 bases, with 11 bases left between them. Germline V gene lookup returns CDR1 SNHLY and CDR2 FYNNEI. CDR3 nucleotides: TGTGCCAGCAGGAAGACAGAAAAAGAGACCCAGTACTTC. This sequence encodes CASRKTEKETQYF.

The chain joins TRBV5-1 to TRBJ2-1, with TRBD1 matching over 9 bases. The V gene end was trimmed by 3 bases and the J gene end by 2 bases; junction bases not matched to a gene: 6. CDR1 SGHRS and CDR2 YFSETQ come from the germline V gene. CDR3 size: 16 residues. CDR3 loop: CASSSPGQGAYNEQFF. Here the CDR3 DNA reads TGCGCCAGCAGCTCCCCGGGACAGGGAGCCTACAATGAGCAGTTCTTC.

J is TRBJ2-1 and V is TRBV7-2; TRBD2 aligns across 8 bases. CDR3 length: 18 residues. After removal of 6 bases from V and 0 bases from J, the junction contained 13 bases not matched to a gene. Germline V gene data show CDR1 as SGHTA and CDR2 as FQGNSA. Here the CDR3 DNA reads TGTGCCAGCAGTTATAAGGTATCGACTAGCGACTCCTACAATGAGCAGTTCTTC. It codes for CASSYKVSTSDSYNEQFF.

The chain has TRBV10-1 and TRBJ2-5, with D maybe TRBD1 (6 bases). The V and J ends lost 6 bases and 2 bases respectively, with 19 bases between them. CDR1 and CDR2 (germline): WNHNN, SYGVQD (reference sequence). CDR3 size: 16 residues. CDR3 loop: CASRTQGGWGQETQYF. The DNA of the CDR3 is TGCGCCAGCAGGACACAAGGGGGTTGGGGGCAAGAGACCCAGTACTTC.

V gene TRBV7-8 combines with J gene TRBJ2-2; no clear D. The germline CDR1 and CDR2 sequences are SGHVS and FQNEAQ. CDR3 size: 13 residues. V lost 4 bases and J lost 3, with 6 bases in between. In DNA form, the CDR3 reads TGTGCCAGCAGCTCCACGGACACCGGGGAGCTGTTTTTT. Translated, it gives CASSSTDTGELFF.

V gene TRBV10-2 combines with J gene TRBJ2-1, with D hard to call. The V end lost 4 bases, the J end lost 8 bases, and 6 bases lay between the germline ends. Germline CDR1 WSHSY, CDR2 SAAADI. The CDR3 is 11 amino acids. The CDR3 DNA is TGCGCCAGCAGTGGGCTTGATGAGCAGTTCTTC. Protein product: CASSGLDEQFF.

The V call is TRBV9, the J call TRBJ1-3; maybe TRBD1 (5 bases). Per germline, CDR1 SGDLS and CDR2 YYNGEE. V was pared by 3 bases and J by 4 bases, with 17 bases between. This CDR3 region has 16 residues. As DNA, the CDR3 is TGTGCCAGCAGCGGATACAGGAATCTGGGCGGAAACACCATATATTTT. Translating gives CASSGYRNLGGNTIYF.

Here the CDR3 reads CASSSGHRTYEQYF. CDR3 coding DNA: TGTGCCAGTAGTTCGGGACATAGGACTTACGAGCAGTACTTC. The genes are TRBV19 and TRBJ2-7; D is perhaps TRBD1 (6 bases). In germline, CDR1 is LNHDA, CDR2 SQIVND (reference sequence). This CDR3 contains 14 residues. The V gene lost 5 bases and the J gene lost 4 bases, with 15 bases spanning the gap.